This T cell receptor (beta chain) was profiled in a study of identical twins. General study findings and limits: Whereas memory repertoires showed no such difference, abundant cord blood beta clonotypes carried fewer insertions.

TCRdb processed the 5' RACE reads anew with MiXCR; each CDR3 protein has one entry. The sample includes 500,000 to 550,000 distinct CDR3 sequences, approximately 22% of them seen just once. Note on this clonotype: What it recognizes is unknown.

The CDR3 runs to 19 residues. Trimming at V came to 4 bases and at J to 2 bases, leaving 15 bases not matched to a gene. The sample was also reused in another study, on T cells expressing NK-cell markers.

The chain employs TRBV12-3 or TRBV12-4 and TRBJ2-4, with 9 bases that match TRBD1. The source is a woman in her late teens or twenties in good health. Sequencing was carried out using CD4+ T cells sorted from blood. In DNA, the CDR3 is TGTGCCAGCAGTTCCCGACAGGGGGGGGTTTCGATCTCCAAAAACATTCAGTACTTC. Translating gives CASSSRQGGVSISKNIQYF.